Shown below are 9 T cell receptor beta chains from a single sample sequenced in a study of cytomegalovirus exposure and HLA in healthy donors (TCRdb year 2017). Library preparation was by the immunoSEQ multiplex PCR assay. The multiplex PCR relied on a mix of 60 forward primers for TCR Vbeta segments and 13 reverse primers for TCR Jbeta segments. Here the immuneACCESS table is served through TCRdb, limited to in-frame sequences with V and J called. Missing clones are a known gap in these copies; in checked studies unresolved V genes cover under half, and the rest lacks a known reason. Recorded for this sample are 100,000 or so clones; about four fifths of them occurred a single time. About 1.9% of the sample lies in the top ten. The specimen sequenced was PBMCs. Every receptor here comes from a woman in her 40s in good health and CMV-seronegative.

The rearrangement joins TRBV7-6 to TRBJ2-7; no definite D call. V lost 5 bases, J lost 0 bases, and 11 bases lay in between. Germline CDR1 is SGHVS and CDR2 is FNYEAQ. The CDR3 sequence is 14 residues long. The CDR3 spells CASSPGAPSYEQYF. DNA of the CDR3: TGTGCCAGCAGCCCGGGTGCCCCCTCCTACGAGCAGTACTTC.

This clone showed up just once. This sequence joins TRBV11-2 and TRBJ2-1, with 9 bases fitting TRBD2. The CDR3 has 16 amino acids. V lost 2 bases to trimming and J lost 4 bases; unmatched junction nucleotides: 6. Germline CDR1 SGHAT, CDR2 FQNNGV. CDR3 amino acids: CASSLLAGGPYNEQFF. CDR3 in DNA: TGTGCCAGCAGCTTACTGGCGGGGGGGCCTTACAATGAGCAGTTCTTC. Full variable domain (remainder filled in from reference TRBV11-2 and TRBJ2-1): EAGVAQSPRYKIIEKRQSVAFWCNPISGHATLYWYQQILGQGPKLLIQFQNNGVVDDSQLPKDRFSAERLKGVDSTLKIQPAKLEDSAVYLCASSLLAGGPYNEQFFGPGTRLTVL.

This clone was found a few times. A read error may produce the germline difference seen at one junction end. The rearrangement links TRBV7-7 to TRBJ2-2, with D maybe TRBD2 (7 bases). This CDR3 comprises 15 residues. The germline V gene has CDR1 SSHAT and CDR2 FNYEAQ (reference sequence). The CDR3 DNA reads as TGTGCTAGCAGCCCTAGGGGGGGTCAAGGCGGGGAGCTGTTTTTT. Protein product: CASSPRGGQGGELFF.

The chain has TRBV5-1 and TRBJ2-5; D possibly corresponds to TRBD2 (5 bases). Trimming pared 2 bases from V and 3 bases from J, leaving 8 bases between. CDR1 and CDR2 (germline): SGHRS, YFSETQ. The CDR3 extends over 13 amino acids. The CDR3 DNA reads as TGCGCCAGCAGCTTTTTCGGGGAAGAGACCCAGTACTTC. Amino acids: CASSFFGEETQYF.

The chain employs TRBV7-2 and TRBJ2-5; TRBD1 agrees at 7 bases. This CDR3 is built from 15 residues. Germline loops: CDR1 SGHTA, CDR2 FQGNSA. Germline trimming cut 4 bases from V and 4 bases from J; bases unmatched to any gene: 9. For the CDR3, the DNA is TGTGCCAGCAGCTCCCGGACAGGACTCGGAGAGACCCAGTACTTC. As protein: CASSSRTGLGETQYF.

The chain employs TRBV27 and TRBJ2-7; 8 bases are a match to TRBD2. V was clipped by 0 bases and J by 0 bases; unmatched bases: 4. Germline CDR1 reads MNHEY; CDR2 reads SMNVEV (reference sequence). CDR3 length: 16 amino acids. The CDR3 loop is CASSLSIAGISYEQYF. In nucleotides, the CDR3 is TGTGCCAGCAGTTTATCTATAGCGGGGATCTCCTACGAGCAGTACTTC.

This chain uses TRBV5-8 with TRBJ1-5; 10 nucleotides align to TRBD1. The CDR3 runs to 18 residues. Germline V gene lookup returns CDR1 SGHTS and CDR2 YDEGEE. V lost 4 bases and J lost 4; bases outside the gene matches: 14. DNA for the CDR3: TGTGCCAGCAGCCGGAAAATGTGGACAGGGGGAAAGAATCAGCCCCAGCATTTT. It specifies CASSRKMWTGGKNQPQHF.

This chain uses TRBV19 with TRBJ1-1; the D gene is possibly TRBD1 (6 bases). Germline V gene lookup returns CDR1 LNHDA and CDR2 SQIVND (reference sequence). The CDR3 is 15 amino acids. The germline V and J ends were trimmed by 4 bases and 3 bases, with 15 bases remaining between them. CDR3 bases: TGTGCCAGTAGTACCAACAGGGTGTGGGACACTGAAGCTTTCTTT. Encoded protein: CASSTNRVWDTEAFF.

This clone has a single count. The CDR3 region is CASSSYSGRGPDTQYF. CDR3 nucleotides: TGTGCCAGCAGCTCCTATAGCGGGAGAGGACCAGATACGCAGTATTTT. V gene TRBV9 combines with J gene TRBJ2-3; 9 bases line up with TRBD2. Per the germline V gene, CDR1 is SGDLS and CDR2 is YYNGEE. This CDR3 comprises 16 residues. V was pared by 4 bases and J by 4 bases, with 10 bases of the junction left unmatched.